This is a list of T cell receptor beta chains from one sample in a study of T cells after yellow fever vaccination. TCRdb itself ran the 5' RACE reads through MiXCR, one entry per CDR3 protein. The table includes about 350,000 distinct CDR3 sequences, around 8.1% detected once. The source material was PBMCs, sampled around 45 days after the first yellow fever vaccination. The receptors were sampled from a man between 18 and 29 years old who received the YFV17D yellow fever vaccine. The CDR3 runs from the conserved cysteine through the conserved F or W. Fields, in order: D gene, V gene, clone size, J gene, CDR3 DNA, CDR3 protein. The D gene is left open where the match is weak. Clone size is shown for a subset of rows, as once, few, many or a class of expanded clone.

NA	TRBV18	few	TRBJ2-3	TGTGCCAGCTCACAGTCTAGCACAGATACGCAGTATTTT	CASSQSSTDTQYF
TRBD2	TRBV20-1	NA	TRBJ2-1	TGCAGTGCTAGGCGGCCTAGCGGGGGGGGAAATGAGCAGTTCTTC	CSARRPSGGGNEQFF
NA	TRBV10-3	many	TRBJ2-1	TGTGCCATCAGCCGGGGGGCCCATGAGCAGTTCTTC	CAISRGAHEQFF
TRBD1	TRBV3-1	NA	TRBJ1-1	TGTGCCAGTGGGGACAGGGCCGCGAACACTGAAGCTTTCTTT	CASGDRAANTEAFF
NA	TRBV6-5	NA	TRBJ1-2	TGTGCCAGCAGTTACGTCCTGGGGAACTATGGCTACACCTTC	CASSYVLGNYGYTF
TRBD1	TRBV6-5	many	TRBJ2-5	TGTGCCAGCAGTTTCGGACAGGAAGAAGAGACCCAGTACTTC	CASSFGQEEETQYF
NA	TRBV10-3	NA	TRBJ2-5	TGTGCCAGCCGGGGCAGTGAAGAGACCCAGTACTTC	CASRGSEETQYF
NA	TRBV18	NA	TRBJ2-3	TGTGCCAGCTCGCCCGACTCCCGCACAGATACGCAGTATTTT	CASSPDSRTDTQYF
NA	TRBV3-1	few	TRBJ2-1	TGTGCCAGCAGCCACGGGTATGAGCAGTTCTTC	CASSHGYEQFF
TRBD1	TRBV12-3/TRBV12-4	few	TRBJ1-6	TGTGCCAGCAGTACCGGGACAGGCAGCTCCTATAATTCACCCCTCCACTTT	CASSTGTGSSYNSPLHF
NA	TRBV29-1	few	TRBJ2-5	TGCAGCGTTGAGGAGCAGAATCAAGAGACCCAGTACTTC	CSVEEQNQETQYF
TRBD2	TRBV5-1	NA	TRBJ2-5	TGCGCCAGCAGTAAGGGACTAGCAGAAGAGACCCAGTACTTC	CASSKGLAEETQYF
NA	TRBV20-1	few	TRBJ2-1	TGCAGTGCTAGAGGCCGCAACAATGAGCAGTTCTTC	CSARGRNNEQFF
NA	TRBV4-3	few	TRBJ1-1	TGCGCCAGCGCACGGGGGGGAGAAGCTTTCTTT	CASARGGEAFF
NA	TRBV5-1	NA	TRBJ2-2	TGCGCCAGCAGCTTGGCTTTTGGCAGAAACACCGGGGAGCTGTTTTTT	CASSLAFGRNTGELFF
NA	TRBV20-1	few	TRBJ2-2	TGCAGGGCCTCTCGGTTATGGAACACCGGGGAGCTGTTTTTT	CRASRLWNTGELFF
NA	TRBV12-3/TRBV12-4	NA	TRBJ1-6	TGTGCCAGCAGTAGCCGGGACATAGGCAATTCACCCCTCCACTTT	CASSSRDIGNSPLHF
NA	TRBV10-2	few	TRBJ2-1	TGCGCCAGCAGTGAGGAGAACTCCTACAATGAGCAGTTCTTC	CASSEENSYNEQFF
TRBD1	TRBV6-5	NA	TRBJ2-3	TGTGCCAGCAGTTACCGACAGGGGGCTTTTCATTTT	CASSYRQGAFHF
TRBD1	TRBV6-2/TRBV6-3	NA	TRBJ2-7	TGTGCCAGCAGTGCAGACAGGGGGCTCTACGAGCAGTACTTC	CASSADRGLYEQYF
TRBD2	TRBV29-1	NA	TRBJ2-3	TGCAGCGGGGGGGGATTTGGGGGACCAGATACGCAGTATTTT	CSGGGFGGPDTQYF
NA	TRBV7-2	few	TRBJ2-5	TGTGCCAGCAGCTTAGCGAGGGCCAAAGAGACCCAGTACTTC	CASSLARAKETQYF